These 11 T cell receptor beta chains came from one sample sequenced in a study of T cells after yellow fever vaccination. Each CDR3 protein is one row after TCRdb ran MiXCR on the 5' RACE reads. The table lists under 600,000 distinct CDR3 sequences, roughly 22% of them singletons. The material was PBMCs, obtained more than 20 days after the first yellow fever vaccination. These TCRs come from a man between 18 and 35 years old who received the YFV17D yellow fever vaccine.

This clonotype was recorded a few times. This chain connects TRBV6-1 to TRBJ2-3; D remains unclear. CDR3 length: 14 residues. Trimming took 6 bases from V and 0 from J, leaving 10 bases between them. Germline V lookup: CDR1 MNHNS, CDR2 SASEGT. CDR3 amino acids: CASSFTVSTDTQYF. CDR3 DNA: TGTGCCAGCAGCTTCACCGTCAGCACAGATACGCAGTATTTT.

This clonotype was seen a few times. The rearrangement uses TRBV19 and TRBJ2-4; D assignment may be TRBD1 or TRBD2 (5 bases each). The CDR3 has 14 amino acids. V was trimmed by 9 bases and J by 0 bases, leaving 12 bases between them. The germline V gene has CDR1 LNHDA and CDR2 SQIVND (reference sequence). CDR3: CASTPGTAKNIQYF. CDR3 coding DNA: TGTGCCAGCACCCCCGGGACAGCCAAAAACATTCAGTACTTC.

The CDR3 coding sequence is TGTGCCAGCAGTTTGGATGAGCAGTTCTTC. Translated, it gives CASSLDEQFF. V and J are TRBV12-3 or TRBV12-4 and TRBJ2-1; D unclear. The CDR3 spans 10 residues. V was shortened by 3 bases and J by 8 bases, with 2 bases between the two germline ends.

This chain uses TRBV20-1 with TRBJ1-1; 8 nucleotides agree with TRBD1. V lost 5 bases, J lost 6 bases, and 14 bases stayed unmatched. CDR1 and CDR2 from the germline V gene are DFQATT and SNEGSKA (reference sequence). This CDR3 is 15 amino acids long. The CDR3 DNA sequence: TGCAGTGCTCCCAAGGACAGGGCAATCAGGGCTGAAGCTTTCTTT. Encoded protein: CSAPKDRAIRAEAFF.

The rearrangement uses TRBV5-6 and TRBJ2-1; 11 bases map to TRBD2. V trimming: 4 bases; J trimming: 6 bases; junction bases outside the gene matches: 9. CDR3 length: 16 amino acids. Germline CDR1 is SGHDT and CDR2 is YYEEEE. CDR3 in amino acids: CASSIYLAGGLNEQFF. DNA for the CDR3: TGTGCCAGCAGCATTTACCTAGCGGGGGGCCTCAATGAGCAGTTCTTC.

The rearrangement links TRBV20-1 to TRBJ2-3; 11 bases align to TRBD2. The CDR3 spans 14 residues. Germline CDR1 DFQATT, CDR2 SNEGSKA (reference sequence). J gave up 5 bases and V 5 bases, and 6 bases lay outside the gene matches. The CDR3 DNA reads TGCAGTGCTCCTCATGGACTAGCGGGAGATACGCAGTATTTT. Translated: CSAPHGLAGDTQYF.

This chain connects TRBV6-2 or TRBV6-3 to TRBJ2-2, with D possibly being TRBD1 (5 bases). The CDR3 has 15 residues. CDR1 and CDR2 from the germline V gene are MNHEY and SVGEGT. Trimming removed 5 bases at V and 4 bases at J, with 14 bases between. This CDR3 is CASSQTGQFTGELFF. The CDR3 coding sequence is TGTGCCAGCAGTCAAACTGGACAATTCACCGGGGAGCTGTTTTTT.

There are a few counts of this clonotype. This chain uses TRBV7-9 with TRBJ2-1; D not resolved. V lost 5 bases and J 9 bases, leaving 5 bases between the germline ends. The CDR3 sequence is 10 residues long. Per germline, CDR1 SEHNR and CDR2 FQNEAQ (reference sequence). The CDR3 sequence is CASSQSEQFF. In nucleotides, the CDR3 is TGTGCCAGCAGCCAGAGTGAGCAGTTCTTC.

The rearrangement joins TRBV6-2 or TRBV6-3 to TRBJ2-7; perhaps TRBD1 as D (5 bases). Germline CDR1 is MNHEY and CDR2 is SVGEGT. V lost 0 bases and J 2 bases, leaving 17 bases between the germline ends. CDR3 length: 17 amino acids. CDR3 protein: CASSYSITAGSPYEQYF. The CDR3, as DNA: TGTGCCAGCAGTTACTCGATTACGGCAGGGTCACCCTACGAGCAGTACTTC.

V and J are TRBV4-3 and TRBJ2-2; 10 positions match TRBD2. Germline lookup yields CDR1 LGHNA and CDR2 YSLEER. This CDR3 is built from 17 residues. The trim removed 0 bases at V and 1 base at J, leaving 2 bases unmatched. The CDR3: CASSQDQRGGNTGELFF. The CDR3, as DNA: TGCGCCAGCAGCCAAGATCAGCGGGGGGGGAACACCGGGGAGCTGTTTTTT.

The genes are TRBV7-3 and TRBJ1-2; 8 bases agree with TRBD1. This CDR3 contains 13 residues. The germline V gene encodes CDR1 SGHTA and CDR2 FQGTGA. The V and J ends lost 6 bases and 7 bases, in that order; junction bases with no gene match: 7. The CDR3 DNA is TGTGCCAGCAGTCCGGACGGACAGGGTGGCTACACCTTC. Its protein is CASSPDGQGGYTF.